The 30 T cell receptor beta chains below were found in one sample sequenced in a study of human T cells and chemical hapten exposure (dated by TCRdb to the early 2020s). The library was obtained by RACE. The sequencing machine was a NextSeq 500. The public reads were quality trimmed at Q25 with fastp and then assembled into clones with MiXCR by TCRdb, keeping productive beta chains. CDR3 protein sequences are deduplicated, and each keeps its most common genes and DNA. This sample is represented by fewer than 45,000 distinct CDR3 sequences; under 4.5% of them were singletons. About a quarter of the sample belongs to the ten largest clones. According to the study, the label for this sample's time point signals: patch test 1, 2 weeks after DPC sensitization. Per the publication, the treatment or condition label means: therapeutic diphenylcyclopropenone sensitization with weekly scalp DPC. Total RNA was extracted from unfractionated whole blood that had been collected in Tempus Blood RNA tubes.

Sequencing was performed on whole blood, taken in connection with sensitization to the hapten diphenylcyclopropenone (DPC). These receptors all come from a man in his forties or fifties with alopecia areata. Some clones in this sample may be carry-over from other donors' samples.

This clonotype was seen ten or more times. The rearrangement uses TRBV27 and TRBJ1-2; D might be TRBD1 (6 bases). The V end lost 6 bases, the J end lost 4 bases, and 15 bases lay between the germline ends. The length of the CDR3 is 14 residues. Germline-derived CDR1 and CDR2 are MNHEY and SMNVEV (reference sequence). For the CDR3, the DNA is TGTGCCAGCAGGAGAACAGGGATTCTCTATGGCTACACCTTC. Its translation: CASRRTGILYGYTF.

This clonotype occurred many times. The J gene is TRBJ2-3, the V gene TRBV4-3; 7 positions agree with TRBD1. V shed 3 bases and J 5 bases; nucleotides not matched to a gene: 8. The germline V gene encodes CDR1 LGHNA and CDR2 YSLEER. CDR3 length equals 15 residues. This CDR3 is CASSQTQGVGDTQYF. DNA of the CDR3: TGCGCCAGCAGCCAGACTCAGGGGGTAGGAGATACGCAGTATTTT.

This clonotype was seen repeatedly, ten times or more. In nucleotides, the CDR3 is TGTGCCACCAGCCCGACAGGACCAAACCAAGAGACCCAGTACTTC. Translation gives CATSPTGPNQETQYF. This chain connects TRBV24-1 to TRBJ2-5, with TRBD1 as a possible D gene (6 bases). This CDR3 spans 15 amino acids. The germline V gene has CDR1 KGHDR and CDR2 SFDVKD. V was trimmed by 7 bases and J by 0 bases, leaving 14 bases between them.

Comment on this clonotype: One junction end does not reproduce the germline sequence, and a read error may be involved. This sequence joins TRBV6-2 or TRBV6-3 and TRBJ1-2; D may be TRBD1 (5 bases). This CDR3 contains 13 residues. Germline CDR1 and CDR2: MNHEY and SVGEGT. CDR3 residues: CASSPGTVYGYIF. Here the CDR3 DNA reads TGTGCCAGCAGTCCTGGGACGGTCTATGGCTACATCTTC.

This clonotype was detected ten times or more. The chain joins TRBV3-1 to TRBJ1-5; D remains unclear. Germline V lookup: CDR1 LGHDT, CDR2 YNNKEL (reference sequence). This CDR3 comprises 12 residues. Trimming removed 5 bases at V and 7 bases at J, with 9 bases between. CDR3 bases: TGTGCCAGCAGCTCAGGAGGGCAGCCCCAGCATTTT. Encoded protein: CASSSGGQPQHF.

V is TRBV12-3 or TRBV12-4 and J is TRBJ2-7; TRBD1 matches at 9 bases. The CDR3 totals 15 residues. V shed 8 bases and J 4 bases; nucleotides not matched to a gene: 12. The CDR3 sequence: CASSGTGSGRYEQYF. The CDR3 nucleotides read TGTGCCAGCTCCGGGACAGGGTCTGGGAGGTACGAGCAGTACTTC.

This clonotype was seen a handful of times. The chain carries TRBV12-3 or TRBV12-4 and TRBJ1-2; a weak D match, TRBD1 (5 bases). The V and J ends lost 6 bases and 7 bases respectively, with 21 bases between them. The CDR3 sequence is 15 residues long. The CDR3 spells CASSYTGQSKRGYTF. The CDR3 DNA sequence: TGTGCCAGCAGCTACACGGGGCAGTCGAAACGTGGCTACACCTTC.

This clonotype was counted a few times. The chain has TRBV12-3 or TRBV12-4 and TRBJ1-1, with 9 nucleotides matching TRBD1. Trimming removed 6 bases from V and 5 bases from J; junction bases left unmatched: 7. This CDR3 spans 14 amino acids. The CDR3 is CASSQQGARTEAFF. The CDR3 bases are TGTGCCAGCAGCCAACAGGGGGCGAGGACTGAAGCTTTCTTT.

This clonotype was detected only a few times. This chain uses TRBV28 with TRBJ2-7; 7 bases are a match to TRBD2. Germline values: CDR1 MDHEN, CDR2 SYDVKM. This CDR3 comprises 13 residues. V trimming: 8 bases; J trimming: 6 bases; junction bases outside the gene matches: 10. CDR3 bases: TGTGCCAGCCAGGGCGGGAGTCCCTCCGAGCAGTACTTC. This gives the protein CASQGGSPSEQYF.

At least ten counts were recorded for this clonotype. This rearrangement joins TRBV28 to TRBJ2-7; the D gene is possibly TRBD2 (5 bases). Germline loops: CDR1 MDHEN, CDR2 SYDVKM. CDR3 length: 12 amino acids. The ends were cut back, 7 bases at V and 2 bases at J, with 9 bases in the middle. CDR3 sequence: CASTRAPYEQYF. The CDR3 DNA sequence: TGTGCCAGCACGAGGGCCCCCTACGAGCAGTACTTC.

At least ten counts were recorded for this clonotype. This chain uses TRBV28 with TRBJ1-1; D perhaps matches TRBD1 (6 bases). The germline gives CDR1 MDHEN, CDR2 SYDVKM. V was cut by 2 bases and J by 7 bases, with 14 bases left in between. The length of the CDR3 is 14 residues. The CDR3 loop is CASSLGGRGGEAFF. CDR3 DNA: TGTGCCAGCAGTTTAGGGGGGCGCGGGGGTGAAGCTTTCTTT.

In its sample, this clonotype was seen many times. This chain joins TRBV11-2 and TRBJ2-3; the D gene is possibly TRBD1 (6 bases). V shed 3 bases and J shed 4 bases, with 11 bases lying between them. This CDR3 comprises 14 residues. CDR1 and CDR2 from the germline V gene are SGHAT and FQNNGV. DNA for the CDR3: TGTGCCAGCAGCTTGTCAGGGGTCGCAGATACGCAGTATTTT. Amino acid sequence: CASSLSGVADTQYF.

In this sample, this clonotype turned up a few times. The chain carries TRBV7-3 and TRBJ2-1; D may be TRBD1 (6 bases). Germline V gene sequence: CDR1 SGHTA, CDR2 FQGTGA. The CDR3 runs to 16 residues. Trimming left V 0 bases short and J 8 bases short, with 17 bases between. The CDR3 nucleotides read TGTGCCAGCAGCTTAACCGTGCCGGCACAGGGCTATGAGCAGTTCTTC. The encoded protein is CASSLTVPAQGYEQFF.

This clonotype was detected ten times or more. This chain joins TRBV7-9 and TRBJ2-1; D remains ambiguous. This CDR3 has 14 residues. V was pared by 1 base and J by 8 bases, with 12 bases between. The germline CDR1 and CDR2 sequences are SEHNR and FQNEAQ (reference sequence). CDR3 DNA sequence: TGTGCCAGCAGCTTAGGCTTAGTCTGGGATGAGCAGTTCTTC. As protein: CASSLGLVWDEQFF.

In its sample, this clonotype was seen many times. CDR3 nucleotides: TGTGCCAGCAGCCCCACCAAGGACTCCTACGAGCAGTACTTC. Translated: CASSPTKDSYEQYF. The rearrangement joins TRBV9 to TRBJ2-7; D gene ambiguous. Germline values: CDR1 SGDLS, CDR2 YYNGEE. The V gene lost 4 bases and the J gene lost 0 bases, with 11 bases spanning the gap. This CDR3 spans 14 amino acids.

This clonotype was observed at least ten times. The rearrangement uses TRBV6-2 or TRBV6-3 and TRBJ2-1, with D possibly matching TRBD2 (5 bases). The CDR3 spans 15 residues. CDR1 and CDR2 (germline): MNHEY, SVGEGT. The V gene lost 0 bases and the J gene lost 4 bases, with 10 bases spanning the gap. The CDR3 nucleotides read TGTGCCAGCAGTTACTCGGCGGGCGCGTACAATGAGCAGTTCTTC. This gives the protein CASSYSAGAYNEQFF.

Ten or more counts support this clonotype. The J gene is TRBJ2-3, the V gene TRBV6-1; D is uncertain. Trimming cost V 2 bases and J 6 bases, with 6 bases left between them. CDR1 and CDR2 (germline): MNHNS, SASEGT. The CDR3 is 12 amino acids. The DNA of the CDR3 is TGTGCCAGCAGTGAAATAGGGGATACGCAGTATTTT. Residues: CASSEIGDTQYF.

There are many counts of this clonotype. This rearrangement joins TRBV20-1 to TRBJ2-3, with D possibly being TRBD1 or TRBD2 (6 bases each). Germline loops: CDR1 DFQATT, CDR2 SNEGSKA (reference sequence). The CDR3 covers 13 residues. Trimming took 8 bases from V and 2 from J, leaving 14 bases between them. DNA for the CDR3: TGCAGTACCCGGGGGCACGACACAGATACGCAGTATTTT. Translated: CSTRGHDTDTQYF.

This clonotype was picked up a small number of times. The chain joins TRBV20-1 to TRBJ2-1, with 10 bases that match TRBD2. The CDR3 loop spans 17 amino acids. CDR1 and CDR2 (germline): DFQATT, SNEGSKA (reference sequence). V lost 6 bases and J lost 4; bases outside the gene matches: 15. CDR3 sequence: CSAPGGLATKQYNEQFF. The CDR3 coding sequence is TGCAGTGCACCGGGGGGACTAGCGACTAAACAATACAATGAGCAGTTCTTC.

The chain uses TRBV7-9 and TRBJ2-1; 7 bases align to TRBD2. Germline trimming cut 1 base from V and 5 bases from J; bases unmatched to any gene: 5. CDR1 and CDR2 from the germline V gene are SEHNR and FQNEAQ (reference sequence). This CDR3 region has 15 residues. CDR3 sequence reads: CASSLGGGPHNEQFF. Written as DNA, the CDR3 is TGTGCCAGCAGCTTAGGCGGGGGACCACACAATGAGCAGTTCTTC. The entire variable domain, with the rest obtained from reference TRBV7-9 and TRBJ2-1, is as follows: DTGVSQNPRHKITKRGQNVTFRCDPISEHNRLYWYRQTLGQGPEFLTYFQNEAQLEKSRLLSDRFSAERPKGSFSTLEIQRTEQGDSAMYLCASSLGGGPHNEQFFGPGTRLTVL.

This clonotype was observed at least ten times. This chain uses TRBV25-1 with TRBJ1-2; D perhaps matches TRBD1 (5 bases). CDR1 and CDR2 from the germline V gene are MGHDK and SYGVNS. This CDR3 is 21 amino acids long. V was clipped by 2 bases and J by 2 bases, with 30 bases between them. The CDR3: CASSEQGVLAAVGTSNYGYTF. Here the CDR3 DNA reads TGTGCCAGCAGTGAACAAGGGGTTCTAGCGGCCGTGGGGACCTCAAACTATGGCTACACCTTC.

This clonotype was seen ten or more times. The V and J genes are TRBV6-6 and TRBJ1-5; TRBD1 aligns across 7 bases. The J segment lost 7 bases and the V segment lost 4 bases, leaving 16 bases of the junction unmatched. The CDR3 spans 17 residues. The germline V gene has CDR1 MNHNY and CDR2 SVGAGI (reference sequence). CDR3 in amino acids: CASSFTSDREYGQPQHF. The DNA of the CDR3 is TGTGCCAGCAGTTTCACTTCCGACAGGGAATACGGGCAGCCCCAGCATTTT.

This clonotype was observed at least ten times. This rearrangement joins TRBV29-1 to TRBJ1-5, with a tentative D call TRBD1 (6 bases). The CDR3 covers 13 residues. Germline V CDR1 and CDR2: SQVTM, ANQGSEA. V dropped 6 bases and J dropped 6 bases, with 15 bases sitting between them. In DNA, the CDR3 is TGCAGCGTACGTATGGACAGTTCTCAGCCCCAGCATTTT. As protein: CSVRMDSSQPQHF.

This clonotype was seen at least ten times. The CDR3 nucleotides read TGTGCCAGCAGCTTGGGGGGCAACACTGAAGCTTTCTTT. Its translation is CASSLGGNTEAFF. The J gene is TRBJ1-1, the V gene TRBV5-5; D might be TRBD1 (5 bases). This CDR3 spans 13 amino acids. Germline lookup yields CDR1 SGHKS and CDR2 YYEKEE (reference sequence). V was cut by 0 bases and J by 2 bases, with 5 bases left in between.

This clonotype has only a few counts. CDR3 sequence: CSAGESSNQPQHF. CDR3 DNA: TGCAGTGCTGGGGAGAGCTCTAATCAGCCCCAGCATTTT. The rearrangement uses TRBV20-1 and TRBJ1-5; D not resolved. Trimming cost V 5 bases and J 4 bases, with 12 bases left between them. The CDR3 runs to 13 residues. Germline V gene lookup returns CDR1 DFQATT and CDR2 SNEGSKA (reference sequence).

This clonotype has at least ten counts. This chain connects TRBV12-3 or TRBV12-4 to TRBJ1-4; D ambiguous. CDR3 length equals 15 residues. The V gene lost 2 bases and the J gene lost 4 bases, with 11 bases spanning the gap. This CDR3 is CASSLSVGLNEKLFF. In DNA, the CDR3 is TGTGCCAGCAGTTTAAGCGTGGGTCTTAATGAAAAACTGTTTTTT.

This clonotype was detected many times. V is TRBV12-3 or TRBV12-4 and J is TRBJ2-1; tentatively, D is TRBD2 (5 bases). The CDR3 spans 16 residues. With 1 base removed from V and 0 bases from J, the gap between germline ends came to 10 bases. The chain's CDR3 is CASSLDRGSSYNEQFF. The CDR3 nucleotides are TGTGCCAGCAGTTTAGATCGGGGAAGCTCCTACAATGAGCAGTTCTTC.

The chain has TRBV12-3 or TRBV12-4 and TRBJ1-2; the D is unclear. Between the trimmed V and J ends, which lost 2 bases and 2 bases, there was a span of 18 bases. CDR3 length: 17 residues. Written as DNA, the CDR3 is TGTGCCAGCAGTTTACCGGAAGGGATGCGTATAAACTATGGCTACACCTTC. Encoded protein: CASSLPEGMRINYGYTF.

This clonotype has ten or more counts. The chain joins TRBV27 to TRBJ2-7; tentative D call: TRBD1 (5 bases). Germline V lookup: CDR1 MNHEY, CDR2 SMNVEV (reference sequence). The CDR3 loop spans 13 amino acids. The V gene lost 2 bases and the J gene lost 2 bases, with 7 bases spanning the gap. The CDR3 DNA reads TGTGCCAGCAGTTTAGGCAGGGCCTACGAGCAGTACTTC. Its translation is CASSLGRAYEQYF.

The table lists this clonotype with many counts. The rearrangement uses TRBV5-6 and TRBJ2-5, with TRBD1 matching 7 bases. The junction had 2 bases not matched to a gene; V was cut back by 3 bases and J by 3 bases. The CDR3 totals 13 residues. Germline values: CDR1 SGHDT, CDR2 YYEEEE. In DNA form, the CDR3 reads TGTGCCAGCAGCTCCGGGACAGAAGAGACCCAGTACTTC. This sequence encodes CASSSGTEETQYF.